This TCR beta chain emerged from a study of cytomegalovirus exposure and HLA in healthy donors. There are 17 residues in the CDR3. Germline CDR1 reads SGDLS; CDR2 reads YYNGEE. V shed 0 bases and J shed 8 bases, with 18 bases lying between them. This PCR relied on a set of 60 Vbeta primers and 13 Jbeta primers. This table comes from immunoSEQ multiplex PCR, and its TCRdb copy is limited to in-frame clones, with some not included. The table includes approximately 80,000 clones, 73% detected once. The sequence was collected from a woman aged 40-49 years in good health and CMV-seropositive. The specimen was PBMCs. The chain couples TRBV9 to TRBJ1-6; D might be TRBD1 (5 bases). The CDR3 here is CASSVDARGSRDSPLHF. DNA for the CDR3: TGTGCCAGCAGCGTAGACGCTAGGGGATCTCGGGATTCACCCCTCCACTTT. Full variable domain (remainder filled in from reference TRBV9 and TRBJ1-6): DSGVTQTPKHLITATGQRVTLRCSPRSGDLSVYWYQQSLDQGLQFLIQYYNGEERAKGNILERFSAQQFPDLHSELNLSSLELGDSALYFCASSVDARGSRDSPLHFGNGTRLTVT.